This is a list of T cell receptor beta chains from one sample in a study of OX40 agonist ivuxolimab in advanced cancers. Libraries were prepared by immunoSEQ multiplex PCR; TCRdb keeps only in-frame clonotypes and omits some of them. Of some 37,000 clones detected, around 82% appear once; the ten largest clones hold around 1.8%. Sample: CD4+ or CD8+ T cells sorted from blood, taken in a trial of the OX40 agonist ivuxolimab. The receptor source for this set is an adult with an advanced solid tumor such as melanoma, head and neck, liver or kidney cancer. CDR3s include the opening cysteine and the closing phenylalanine or tryptophan. A D gene is named only where the DNA matches it firmly. Clone size is shown for a subset of rows, as once, few, many or a class of expanded clone.

v_call,clone_size,d_call,cdr3_length,j_call,cdr3_nt,cdr3_aa
TRBV6-5,.,.,15,TRBJ1-1,TGTGCCAGCAAAACCGCGACAGGCATGAACACTGAAGCTTTCTTT,CASKTATGMNTEAFF
TRBV6-5,.,TRBD1,15,TRBJ1-2,TGTGCCAGCAGACCACCGACAGGGCTCCTAGGTGGCTACACCTTC,CASRPPTGLLGGYTF
TRBV6-6,.,.,15,TRBJ2-3,TGTGCCAGCACCTACGGGACCCTATACACAGATACGCAGTATTTT,CASTYGTLYTDTQYF
TRBV27,.,.,14,TRBJ1-2,TGTGCCAGCAGTTTACGACATTCTAACTATGGCTACACCTTC,CASSLRHSNYGYTF
TRBV16,.,TRBD1,16,TRBJ1-1,TGTGCCAGCAGCCAATCAGGGGGGACAGGGGAGGTTGAAGCTTTCTTT,CASSQSGGTGEVEAFF
TRBV5-1,large,.,14,TRBJ1-6,TGCGCCAGCAGCTTGTTACAGGGAAATTCACCCCTCCACTTT,CASSLLQGNSPLHF
TRBV7-3,.,.,13,TRBJ1-5,TGTGCCAGCAGCATGACAGCCTATCAGCCCCAGCATTTT,CASSMTAYQPQHF
TRBV4-1,few,.,14,TRBJ1-3,TGCGCCAGCAGCTCGGGGCTCTCGGGAAACACCATATATTTT,CASSSGLSGNTIYF
TRBV7-9,.,TRBD1,15,TRBJ1-1,TGTGCCAGCAGCTTAAACAGGGGGCGGGACACTGAAGCTTTCTTT,CASSLNRGRDTEAFF
TRBV2,.,TRBD2,15,TRBJ2-3,TGTGCCAGCAGTGTGGGGCTAGCGGGTGCAGATACGCAGTATTTT,CASSVGLAGADTQYF
TRBV7-2,.,.,14,TRBJ2-2,TGTGCCAGCAGCCCGGAAACATACACCGGGGAGCTGTTTTTT,CASSPETYTGELFF
TRBV6-1,once,TRBD1,15,TRBJ1-4,TGTACCAGCAGGGACAGGGCGGAGGTTAATGAAAAACTGTTTTTT,CTSRDRAEVNEKLFF
TRBV11-3,.,.,14,TRBJ2-5,TGTGCCAGCAGCTTAAGTTTCACCTCAGGGACCCAGTACTTC,CASSLSFTSGTQYF
TRBV19,.,.,13,TRBJ2-1,TGTGCCAGTAGTAGCCAGGGGCTACGCGAGCAGTTCTTC,CASSSQGLREQFF